A selection of T cell receptor beta chains follows, all from one sample in a study of radiation and T cells in renal cell carcinoma. Sequencing used immunoSEQ multiplex PCR; TCRdb keeps in-frame clones, though not all of them. Among 120,000 or so clones listed, around 81% were seen once. The sample consisted of blood, taken from a patient whose treatment included radiotherapy and nephrectomy. These receptors originate from a man aged 45-65 years with renal cell carcinoma. Each CDR3 is given with its conserved first and last residue. Each record gives: V gene, J gene, clone size, D gene, CDR3 protein, CDR3 DNA. D genes are given only for firm matches. Where a row states a size, it is once, few, many or the class of an expanded clone; other rows omit it.

v_gene: TRBV29-1
j_gene: TRBJ1-1
abundance: NA
d_gene: NA
CDR3aa: CSVTVSHTEAFF
CDR3nt: TGCAGCGTTACAGTTAGTCACACTGAAGCTTTCTTT

v_gene: TRBV29-1
j_gene: TRBJ2-5
abundance: NA
d_gene: NA
CDR3aa: CSGITRGETQYF
CDR3nt: TGCAGCGGAATAACAAGAGGGGAGACCCAGTACTTC

v_gene: TRBV2
j_gene: TRBJ1-1
abundance: NA
d_gene: NA
CDR3aa: CASSELAVNTEAFF
CDR3nt: TGTGCCAGCAGTGAATTAGCGGTGAACACTGAAGCTTTCTTT

v_gene: TRBV5-4
j_gene: TRBJ2-1
abundance: NA
d_gene: NA
CDR3aa: CASSLIGGSSYNEQFF
CDR3nt: TGTGCCAGCAGCTTGATTGGGGGGAGCTCCTACAATGAGCAGTTCTTC

v_gene: TRBV6-5
j_gene: TRBJ2-3
abundance: NA
d_gene: TRBD2
CDR3aa: CASSYEPGTRTDTQYF
CDR3nt: TGTGCCAGTAGTTACGAACCCGGGACTAGGACAGATACGCAGTATTTT

v_gene: TRBV11-2
j_gene: TRBJ2-3
abundance: NA
d_gene: NA
CDR3aa: CASSLEGLTDTQYF
CDR3nt: TGTGCCAGCAGCTTAGAGGGCCTTACAGATACGCAGTATTTT

v_gene: TRBV9
j_gene: TRBJ2-4
abundance: NA
d_gene: TRBD2
CDR3aa: CASSPGGGNDLAKNIQYF
CDR3nt: TGTGCCAGCAGCCCCGGGGGGGGGAACGACCTAGCCAAAAACATTCAGTACTTC

v_gene: TRBV5-1
j_gene: TRBJ2-2
abundance: once
d_gene: NA
CDR3aa: CASSPGQHTGELFF
CDR3nt: TGCGCCAGCAGCCCAGGACAGCACACCGGGGAGCTGTTTTTT

v_gene: TRBV4-3
j_gene: TRBJ2-7
abundance: NA
d_gene: TRBD1
CDR3aa: CASSQDRAGQGSGEQYF
CDR3nt: TGCGCCAGCAGCCAAGATCGAGCGGGACAGGGTTCTGGGGAGCAGTACTTC

v_gene: TRBV11-2
j_gene: TRBJ2-3
abundance: NA
d_gene: TRBD2
CDR3aa: CASSSHGLALFTDTQYF
CDR3nt: TGTGCCAGCAGCTCCCACGGACTAGCCCTATTCACAGATACGCAGTATTTT

v_gene: TRBV7-9
j_gene: TRBJ1-1
abundance: NA
d_gene: NA
CDR3aa: CASSSGTWNTEAFF
CDR3nt: TGTGCCAGCAGCTCAGGGACTTGGAACACTGAAGCTTTCTTT

v_gene: TRBV10-1
j_gene: TRBJ2-7
abundance: NA
d_gene: TRBD1
CDR3aa: CALGTAVEQYF
CDR3nt: TGCGCCCTGGGGACAGCAGTCGAGCAGTACTTC

v_gene: TRBV30
j_gene: TRBJ2-3
abundance: NA
d_gene: NA
CDR3aa: CAWTEGTTDTQYF
CDR3nt: TGTGCCTGGACGGAGGGCACCACAGATACGCAGTATTTT

v_gene: TRBV27
j_gene: TRBJ1-2
abundance: NA
d_gene: NA
CDR3aa: CASSSQGHYGYTF
CDR3nt: TGTGCCAGCAGTTCTCAGGGTCACTATGGCTACACCTTC

v_gene: TRBV14
j_gene: TRBJ2-1
abundance: NA
d_gene: NA
CDR3aa: CASKGRPPYNEQFF
CDR3nt: TGTGCCAGCAAAGGGCGGCCTCCATACAATGAGCAGTTCTTC

v_gene: TRBV7-2
j_gene: TRBJ1-2
abundance: NA
d_gene: NA
CDR3aa: CASTEQGSANYGYTF
CDR3nt: TGTGCCAGCACCGAACAGGGTTCCGCTAACTATGGCTACACCTTC

v_gene: TRBV30
j_gene: TRBJ2-1
abundance: NA
d_gene: TRBD2
CDR3aa: CAESGDSYNEQFF
CDR3nt: TGTGCCGAAAGCGGGGACTCCTACAATGAGCAGTTCTTC